The sequence of this TCR beta chain was determined in a study of radiation and T cells in renal cell carcinoma. Sequenced by immunoSEQ multiplex PCR; TCRdb stores in-frame clones only, minus some. The sample has 100,000 to 150,000 clones, around 80% seen once. With regard to this clone: Its target is not known.

Time point described: baseline pretreatment blood. The treatment denotes: 15 Gy SBRT to primary tumor, nephrectomy 4 weeks later. Radiation-treated patients gave blood at baseline, week 2 and week 4. This renal cell carcinoma was of the clear cell type. From germline, CDR1 is LNHDA and CDR2 SQIVND (reference sequence). This CDR3 is built from 13 residues. V lost 4 bases and J 4 bases, leaving 8 bases between the germline ends. Regarding the study as a whole: No pretreatment tumor biopsies were available for baseline clonotypes. From baseline, blood top tumor clonotypes peaked at 2 weeks post-radiation.

The source of this sequence is a woman aged 55-70 years with renal cell carcinoma. This rearrangement joins TRBV19 to TRBJ1-5, with unresolved D. The sample in question was blood, obtained from a patient whose treatment included radiotherapy and nephrectomy. The CDR3 loop is CASSTRVNQPQHF. The DNA for the CDR3 is TGTGCCAGTAGTACGCGGGTGAATCAGCCCCAGCATTTT.